A selection of T cell receptor beta chains follows, all from one sample in a study of regulatory T cells in long-lasting Graves disease. A single record per CDR3 protein comes from TCRdb applying MiXCR to the multiplex PCR reads. The sample holds a few hundred thousand distinct CDR3 sequences, 20% to 25% seen once. This sample comprised peripheral blood mononuclear cells (PBMCs), obtained when the disease was refractory, from a patient treated with antithyroid drugs. The receptors stem from a female donor with Graves disease. Both conserved end residues are part of each CDR3. The order of the fields is CDR3 length, V gene, CDR3 protein.

cdr3_length: 15
v_call: TRBV6-4
cdr3_aa: CASSSYPSNTGELFF

cdr3_length: 14
v_call: TRBV19
cdr3_aa: CASSIDTLHETQYF

cdr3_length: 15
v_call: TRBV28
cdr3_aa: CASSQTTGYNSPLHF

cdr3_length: 16
v_call: TRBV28
cdr3_aa: CASSLGRGRINQPQHF

cdr3_length: 15
v_call: TRBV5-1
cdr3_aa: CASSGGGTEGNEQYF

cdr3_length: 14
v_call: TRBV6-5
cdr3_aa: CASSYTMDRVEAFF

cdr3_length: 15
v_call: TRBV7-2
cdr3_aa: CASSQAGGDTGELFF

cdr3_length: 12
v_call: TRBV19
cdr3_aa: CASRGQDYEQYF

cdr3_length: 14
v_call: TRBV28
cdr3_aa: CASSSGQGSVEQYF

cdr3_length: 16
v_call: TRBV28
cdr3_aa: CASRNAGGFDNSPLHF

cdr3_length: 14
v_call: TRBV30
cdr3_aa: CAWTGGSGANVLTF

cdr3_length: 15
v_call: TRBV12-3/TRBV12-4
cdr3_aa: CASSLSQGMNTEAFF

cdr3_length: 11
v_call: TRBV11-1
cdr3_aa: CASSRSFEQYF

cdr3_length: 18
v_call: TRBV7-8
cdr3_aa: CASSLRDRGLAAKNIQYF

cdr3_length: 15
v_call: TRBV5-4
cdr3_aa: CASSSGTGVNQPQHF

cdr3_length: 13
v_call: TRBV7-9
cdr3_aa: CASSFERIYGYTF

cdr3_length: 15
v_call: TRBV28
cdr3_aa: CASRVGLQNYNEQFF

cdr3_length: 14
v_call: TRBV6-2/TRBV6-3
cdr3_aa: CASSPTGDVYEQYF

cdr3_length: 11
v_call: TRBV7-2
cdr3_aa: CASSLSAEAFF

cdr3_length: 15
v_call: TRBV12-3/TRBV12-4
cdr3_aa: CASIDRANMNTEAFF

cdr3_length: 15
v_call: TRBV19
cdr3_aa: CASSRFREDGYEQYF

cdr3_length: 14
v_call: TRBV7-9
cdr3_aa: CASSSGGLGTEAFF

cdr3_length: 17
v_call: TRBV28
cdr3_aa: CASSLAGGRRVSYEQYF

cdr3_length: 14
v_call: TRBV6-1
cdr3_aa: CASSRGQAHTEAFF